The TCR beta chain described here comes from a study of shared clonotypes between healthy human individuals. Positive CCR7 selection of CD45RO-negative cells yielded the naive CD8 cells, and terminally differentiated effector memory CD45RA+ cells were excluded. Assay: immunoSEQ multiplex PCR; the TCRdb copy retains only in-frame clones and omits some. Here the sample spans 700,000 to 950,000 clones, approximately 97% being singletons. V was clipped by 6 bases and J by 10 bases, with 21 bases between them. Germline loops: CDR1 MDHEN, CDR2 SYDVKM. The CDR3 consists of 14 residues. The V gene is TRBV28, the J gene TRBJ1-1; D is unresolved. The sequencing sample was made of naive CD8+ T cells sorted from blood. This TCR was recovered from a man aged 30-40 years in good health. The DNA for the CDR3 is TGTGCCAGCAGCCCAGATACGATAATGTCGAGAGCTTTCTTT. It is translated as CASSPDTIMSRAFF.